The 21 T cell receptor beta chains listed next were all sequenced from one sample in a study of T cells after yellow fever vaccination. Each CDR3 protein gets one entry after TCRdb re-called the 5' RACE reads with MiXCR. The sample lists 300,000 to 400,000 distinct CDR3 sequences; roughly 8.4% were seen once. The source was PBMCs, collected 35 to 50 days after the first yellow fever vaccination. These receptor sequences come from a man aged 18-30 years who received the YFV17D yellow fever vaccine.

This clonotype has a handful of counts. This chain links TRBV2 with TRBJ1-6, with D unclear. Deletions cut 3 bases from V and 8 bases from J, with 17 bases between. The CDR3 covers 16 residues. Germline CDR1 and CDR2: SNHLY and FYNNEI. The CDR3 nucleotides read TGTGCCAGCAGTGAGAGGAGGGCAGGCGGGGATTCACCCCTCCACTTT. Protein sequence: CASSERRAGGDSPLHF.

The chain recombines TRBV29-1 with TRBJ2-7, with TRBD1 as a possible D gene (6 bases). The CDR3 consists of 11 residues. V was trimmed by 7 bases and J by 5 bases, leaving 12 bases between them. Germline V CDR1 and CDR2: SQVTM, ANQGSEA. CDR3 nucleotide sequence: TGCAGCGCCTCGAGGGGGAACGAGCAGTACGTC. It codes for CSASRGNEQYV.

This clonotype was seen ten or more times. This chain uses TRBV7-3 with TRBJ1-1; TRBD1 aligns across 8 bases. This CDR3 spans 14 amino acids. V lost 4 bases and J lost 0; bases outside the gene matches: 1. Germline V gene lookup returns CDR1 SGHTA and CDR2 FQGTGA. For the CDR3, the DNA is TGTGCCAGCAGCTCACAGGGGGTGAACACTGAAGCTTTCTTT. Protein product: CASSSQGVNTEAFF. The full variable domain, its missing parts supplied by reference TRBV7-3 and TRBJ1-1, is GAGVSQTPSNKVTEKGKYVELRCDPISGHTALYWYRQSLGQGPEFLIYFQGTGAADDSGLPNDRFFAVRPEGSVSTLKIQRTERGDSAVYLCASSSQGVNTEAFFGQGTRLTVV.

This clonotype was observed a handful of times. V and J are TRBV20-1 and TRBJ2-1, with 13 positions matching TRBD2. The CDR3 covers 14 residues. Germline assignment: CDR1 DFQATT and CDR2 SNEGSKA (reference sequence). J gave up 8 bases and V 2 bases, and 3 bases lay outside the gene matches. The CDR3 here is CSARPGLAGDEQFF. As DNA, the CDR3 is TGCAGTGCTAGACCCGGACTAGCGGGGGATGAGCAGTTCTTC.

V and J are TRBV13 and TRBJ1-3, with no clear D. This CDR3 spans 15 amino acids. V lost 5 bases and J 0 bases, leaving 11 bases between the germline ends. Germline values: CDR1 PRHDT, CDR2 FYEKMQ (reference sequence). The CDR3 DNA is TGTGCCAGCAGCGTAGACGTACACTCTGGAAACACCATATATTTT. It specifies CASSVDVHSGNTIYF.

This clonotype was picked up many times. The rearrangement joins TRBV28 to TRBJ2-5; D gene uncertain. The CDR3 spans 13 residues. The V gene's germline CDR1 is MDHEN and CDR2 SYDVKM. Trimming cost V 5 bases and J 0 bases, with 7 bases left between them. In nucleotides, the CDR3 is TGTGCCAGCAGTGGGCGCGACCAAGAGACCCAGTACTTC. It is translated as CASSGRDQETQYF.

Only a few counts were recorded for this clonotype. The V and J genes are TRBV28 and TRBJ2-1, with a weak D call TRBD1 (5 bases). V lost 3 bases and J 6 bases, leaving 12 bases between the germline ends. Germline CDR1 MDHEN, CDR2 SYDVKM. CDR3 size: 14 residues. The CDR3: CASSLSQGGNEQFF. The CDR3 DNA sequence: TGTGCCAGCAGTTTGAGTCAGGGCGGCAATGAGCAGTTCTTC.

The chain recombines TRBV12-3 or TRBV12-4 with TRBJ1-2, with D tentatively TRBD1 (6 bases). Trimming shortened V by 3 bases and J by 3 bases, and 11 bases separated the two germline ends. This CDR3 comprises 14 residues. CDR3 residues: CASSLQQGHYGYTF. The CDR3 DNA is TGTGCCAGCAGTTTGCAACAGGGACACTATGGCTACACCTTC.

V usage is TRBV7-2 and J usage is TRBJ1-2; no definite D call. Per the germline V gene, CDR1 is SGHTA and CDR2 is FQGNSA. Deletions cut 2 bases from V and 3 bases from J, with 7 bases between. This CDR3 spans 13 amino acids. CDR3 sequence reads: CASSLQADYGYTF. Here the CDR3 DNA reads TGTGCCAGCAGCTTACAGGCGGACTATGGCTACACCTTC.

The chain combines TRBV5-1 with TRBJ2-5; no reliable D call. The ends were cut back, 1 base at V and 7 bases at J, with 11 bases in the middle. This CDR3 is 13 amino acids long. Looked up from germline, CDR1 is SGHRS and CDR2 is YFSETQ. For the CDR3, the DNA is TGCGCCAGCAGCTTGACCGAAAGAGGGACCCAGTACTTC. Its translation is CASSLTERGTQYF.

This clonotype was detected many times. CDR3 DNA sequence: TGTGCCAGCAGTTTAACAGGGTTCGGCAATCAGCCCCAGCATTTT. Translating gives CASSLTGFGNQPQHF. V and J are TRBV12-3 or TRBV12-4 and TRBJ1-5, with D maybe TRBD1 (6 bases). The CDR3 covers 15 residues. V lost 2 bases, J lost 2 bases, and 10 bases lay in between.

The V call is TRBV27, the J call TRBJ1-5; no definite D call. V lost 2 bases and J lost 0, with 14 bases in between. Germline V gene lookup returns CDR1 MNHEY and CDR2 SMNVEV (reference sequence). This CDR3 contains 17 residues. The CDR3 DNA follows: TGTGCCAGCAGTTTAACTTGGAGAAGGGATAGCAATCAGCCCCAGCATTTT. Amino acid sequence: CASSLTWRRDSNQPQHF.

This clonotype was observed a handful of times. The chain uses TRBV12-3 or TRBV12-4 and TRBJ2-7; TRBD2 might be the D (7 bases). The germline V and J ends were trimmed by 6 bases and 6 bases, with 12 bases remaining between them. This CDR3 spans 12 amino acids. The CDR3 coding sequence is TGTGCCAGCAGCTCGGGGGGCCTCGAGCAGTACGTC. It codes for CASSSGGLEQYV.

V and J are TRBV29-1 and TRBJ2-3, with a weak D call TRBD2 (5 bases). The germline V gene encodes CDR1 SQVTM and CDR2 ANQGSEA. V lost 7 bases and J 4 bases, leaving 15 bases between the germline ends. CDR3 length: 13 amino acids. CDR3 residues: CSAELGSPDTQYF. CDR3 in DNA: TGCAGCGCCGAACTAGGATCCCCAGATACGCAGTATTTT.

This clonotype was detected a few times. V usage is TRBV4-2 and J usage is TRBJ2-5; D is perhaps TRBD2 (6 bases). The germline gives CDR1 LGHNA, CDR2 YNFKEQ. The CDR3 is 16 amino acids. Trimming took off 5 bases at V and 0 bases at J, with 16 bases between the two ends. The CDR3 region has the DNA TGTGCCAGCAGCTCGATCGGCGGGGTAGACCAAGAGACCCAGTACTTC. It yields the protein CASSSIGGVDQETQYF.

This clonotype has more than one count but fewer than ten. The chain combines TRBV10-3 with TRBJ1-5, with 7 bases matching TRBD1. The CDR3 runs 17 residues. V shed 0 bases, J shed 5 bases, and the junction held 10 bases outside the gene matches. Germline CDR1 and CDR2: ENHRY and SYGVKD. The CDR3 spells CAISESGRGTEDQPQHF. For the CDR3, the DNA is TGTGCCATCAGTGAGTCAGGGAGAGGGACAGAGGATCAGCCCCAGCATTTT.

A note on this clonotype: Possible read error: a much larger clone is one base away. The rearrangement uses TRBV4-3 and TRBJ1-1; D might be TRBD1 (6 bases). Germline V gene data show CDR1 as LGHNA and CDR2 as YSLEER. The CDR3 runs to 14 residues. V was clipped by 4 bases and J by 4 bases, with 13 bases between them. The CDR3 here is CASSRQARGTEAFF. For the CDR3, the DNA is TGCGCCAGCAGCCGACAGGCGCGGGGCACTGAAGCTTTCTTT.

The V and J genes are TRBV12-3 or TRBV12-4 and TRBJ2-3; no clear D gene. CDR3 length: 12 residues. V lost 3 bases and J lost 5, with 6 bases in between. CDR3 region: CASSFTGDTQYF. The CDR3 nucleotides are TGTGCCAGCAGTTTTACGGGAGATACGCAGTATTTT.

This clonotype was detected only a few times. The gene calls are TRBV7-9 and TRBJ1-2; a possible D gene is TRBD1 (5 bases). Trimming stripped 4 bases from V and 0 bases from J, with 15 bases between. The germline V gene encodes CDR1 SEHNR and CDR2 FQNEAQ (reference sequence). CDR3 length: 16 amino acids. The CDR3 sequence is CASSSLGAGPNYGYTF. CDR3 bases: TGTGCCAGCAGCTCCTTAGGGGCCGGGCCTAACTATGGCTACACCTTC.

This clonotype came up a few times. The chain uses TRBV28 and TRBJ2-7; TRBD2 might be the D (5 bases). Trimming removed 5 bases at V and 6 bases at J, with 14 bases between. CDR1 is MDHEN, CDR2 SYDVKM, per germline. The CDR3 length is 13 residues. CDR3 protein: CASSRTPPGEQYV. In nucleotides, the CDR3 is TGTGCCAGCAGTAGGACTCCGCCTGGCGAGCAGTACGTC.

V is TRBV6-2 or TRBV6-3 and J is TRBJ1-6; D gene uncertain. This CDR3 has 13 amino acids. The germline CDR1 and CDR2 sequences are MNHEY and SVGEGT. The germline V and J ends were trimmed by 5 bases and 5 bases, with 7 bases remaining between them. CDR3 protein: CASSRLNNSPLHF. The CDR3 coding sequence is TGTGCCAGCAGTCGCTTGAATAATTCACCCCTCCACTTT.